Below, 18 T cell receptor beta chains from the same sample are listed, as sequenced in a study of blood T cells in healthy people across ages (dated by TCRdb to between 2014 and 2017). Library generation was performed with 5' RACE. This sample was sequenced with an Illumina HiSeq 2500. A second 7 to 11 cycle PCR used a sample-barcoded 5' primer and a J-beta primer mix. The public reads were quality trimmed at Q25 with fastp and then assembled into clones with MiXCR by TCRdb, keeping productive beta chains. Every distinct CDR3 protein forms one entry, paired with its most common genes and DNA. Recorded for this sample are 1.4 million or so distinct CDR3 sequences; approximately 39% of them occurred a single time. The top ten constitute under 5% of the sample. Material: blood. Receptor source: a woman aged 18-35 years in good health.

This rearrangement joins TRBV27 to TRBJ2-7; no reliable D call. The germline V gene encodes CDR1 MNHEY and CDR2 SMNVEV (reference sequence). V shed 2 bases and J shed 0 bases, with 11 bases lying between them. The CDR3 sequence is 15 residues long. CDR3 in amino acids: CASSLTAGASYEQYF. The CDR3 DNA reads as TGTGCCAGCAGTTTAACAGCCGGAGCCTCCTACGAGCAGTACTTC.

V usage is TRBV20-1 and J usage is TRBJ2-3; 14 bases are a match to TRBD2. Germline assignment: CDR1 DFQATT and CDR2 SNEGSKA (reference sequence). The V and J ends lost 3 bases and 2 bases, in that order; junction bases with no gene match: 10. This CDR3 is 18 amino acids long. The CDR3 sequence: CSASMTSGGALYTDTQYF. DNA of the CDR3: TGCAGTGCTAGCATGACTAGCGGGGGGGCTCTCTACACAGATACGCAGTATTTT.

V usage is TRBV6-2 or TRBV6-3 and J usage is TRBJ2-3; D not resolved. Looked up from germline, CDR1 is MNHEY and CDR2 is SVGEGT. V was shortened by 6 bases and J by 0 bases, with 10 bases between the two germline ends. The CDR3 runs to 14 residues. CDR3: CASSAVSSTDTQYF. In DNA, the CDR3 is TGTGCCAGCAGCGCTGTCTCTAGCACAGATACGCAGTATTTT.

This clonotype was seen repeatedly, ten times or more. The chain employs TRBV10-3 and TRBJ1-2; D might be TRBD1 (5 bases). Germline CDR1 is ENHRY and CDR2 is SYGVKD. There are 14 residues in the CDR3. The V end lost 4 bases, the J end lost 1 base, and 10 bases lay between the germline ends. CDR3 sequence: CAISGGEINYGYTF. The CDR3 bases are TGTGCCATCAGTGGAGGGGAAATTAACTATGGCTACACCTTC.

V and J are TRBV20-1 and TRBJ2-1, with 11 bases fitting TRBD2. The CDR3 is 16 amino acids. V dropped 0 bases and J dropped 4; count of bases not matched to a gene: 5. Germline assignment: CDR1 DFQATT and CDR2 SNEGSKA (reference sequence). The chain's CDR3 is CSAREIIAGGYNEQFF. The CDR3 DNA reads TGCAGTGCTAGAGAGATTATAGCGGGGGGGTACAATGAGCAGTTCTTC.

The chain has TRBV20-1 and TRBJ2-1, with TRBD2 matching 14 bases. The J call is in doubt because the DNA end fits TRBJ2-7 better. Per germline, CDR1 DFQATT and CDR2 SNEGSKA (reference sequence). This CDR3 contains 17 residues. The CDR3 region is CSVRTSGGSSSYNEQYF. The CDR3 nucleotides are TGCAGTGTCCGGACTAGCGGGGGGTCAAGCTCCTACAATGAGCAGTACTTC.

The sample holds many counts of this clonotype. The rearrangement links TRBV12-3 or TRBV12-4 to TRBJ1-5; the D gene is possibly TRBD1 (5 bases). Trimming pared 5 bases from V and 4 bases from J, leaving 12 bases between. CDR3 length equals 14 residues. CDR3 sequence reads: CASSRDGENQPQHF. DNA for the CDR3: TGTGCCAGCAGTCGGGACGGGGAGAATCAGCCCCAGCATTTT.

The chain recombines TRBV6-6 with TRBJ2-1, with 7 bases aligning to TRBD1. V was clipped by 4 bases and J by 5 bases; unmatched bases: 11. CDR1 is MNHNY, CDR2 SVGAGI, per germline (reference sequence). This CDR3 is 16 amino acids long. Here the CDR3 DNA reads TGTGCCAGCAGTTCAGACAGGGCTGCCTCGGACAATGAGCAGTTCTTC. Translated: CASSSDRAASDNEQFF.

The rearrangement joins TRBV27 to TRBJ1-1; TRBD1 is a possible D gene (6 bases). V lost 6 bases, J lost 8 bases, and 19 bases lay in between. Germline V CDR1 and CDR2: MNHEY, SMNVEV (reference sequence). This CDR3 has 14 residues. In nucleotides, the CDR3 is TGTGCCAGCAGAGGGGGGGCGCTTATTTCGGAAGCTTTCTTT. It encodes CASRGGALISEAFF.

V is TRBV7-2 and J is TRBJ2-1, with D perhaps matching TRBD2 (5 bases). Germline values: CDR1 SGHTA, CDR2 FQGNSA. The V end was cut by 0 bases, the J end by 4 bases, with 13 bases between. There are 16 residues in the CDR3. CDR3 nucleotide sequence: TGTGCCAGCAGCTTAGCTTCCGGGATTCCGTACAATGAGCAGTTCTTC. It yields the protein CASSLASGIPYNEQFF.

This chain links TRBV20-1 with TRBJ2-1, with 8 bases that match TRBD1. The junction had 17 bases not matched to a gene; V was cut back by 6 bases and J by 4 bases. The CDR3 extends over 17 amino acids. Per germline, CDR1 DFQATT and CDR2 SNEGSKA (reference sequence). The CDR3 coding sequence is TGCAGTGCCCTCAAGGCAGGGGGCGAACTCCAGTACAATGAGCAGTTCTTC. Protein sequence: CSALKAGGELQYNEQFF.

This clonotype was detected only a few times. The chain links TRBV6-6 to TRBJ2-7, with 8 positions matching TRBD1. The CDR3 covers 15 residues. The V gene end was trimmed by 5 bases and the J gene end by 5 bases; junction bases not matched to a gene: 11. Germline V gene data show CDR1 as MNHNY and CDR2 as SVGAGI (reference sequence). CDR3 loop: CASSLKDRESHEQYF. CDR3 coding DNA: TGTGCCAGCAGTCTTAAGGACAGGGAGTCCCACGAGCAGTACTTC.

This clonotype was seen only a few times. V is TRBV12-3 or TRBV12-4 and J is TRBJ2-1; D unclear. The V and J ends lost 7 bases and 0 bases respectively, with 10 bases between them. This CDR3 contains 14 residues. The CDR3 spells CASTEQSSYNEQFF. In nucleotides, the CDR3 is TGTGCCAGCACAGAACAGAGCTCCTACAATGAGCAGTTCTTC.

As DNA, the CDR3 is TGTGCCAGCAGTGGGTGGGTTGCGTACCCATTCCCTTACAAAGGGCAGTTCTTC. Translation gives CASSGWVAYPFPYKGQFF. The rearrangement links TRBV6-1 to TRBJ2-1; no clear D. The CDR3 has 18 amino acids. Trimming removed 4 bases at V and 12 bases at J, with 31 bases between. Germline loops: CDR1 MNHNS, CDR2 SASEGT.

This clonotype was recorded a few times. This rearrangement joins TRBV29-1 to TRBJ2-1, with D possibly being TRBD1 or TRBD2 (5 bases each). Trimming removed 6 bases from V and 1 base from J, with 13 bases in between. Germline V gives CDR1 SQVTM, CDR2 ANQGSEA. CDR3 length equals 14 residues. Written as DNA, the CDR3 is TGCAGCGTCATTGGGGGAATATCCTACAATGAGCAGTTCTTC. This codes for CSVIGGISYNEQFF.

V is TRBV14 and J is TRBJ1-2; D is ambiguous. V lost 4 bases, J lost 7 bases, and 10 bases lay in between. CDR3 size: 12 residues. The germline CDR1 and CDR2 sequences are SGHDN and FVKESK. The CDR3 reads CASSPSAIGYTF. In DNA form, the CDR3 reads TGTGCCAGCAGCCCTTCGGCCATTGGCTACACCTTC.

The rearrangement links TRBV29-1 to TRBJ1-1; 7 nucleotides line up with TRBD1. The CDR3 totals 11 residues. V was clipped by 4 bases and J by 12 bases; unmatched bases: 8. CDR1 is SQVTM, CDR2 ANQGSEA, per germline. DNA of the CDR3: TGCAGCGTTGGGACAGGCGAGGCACCTTTCTTT. Amino acids: CSVGTGEAPFF.

This chain joins TRBV20-1 and TRBJ2-5; either TRBD1 or TRBD2 may fit D (6 bases each). The J call may not be correct, given that the DNA end is closer to TRBJ2-7. Germline CDR1 and CDR2: DFQATT and SNEGSKA (reference sequence). This CDR3 region has 14 residues. The CDR3 bases are TGCAGTGCTAGAGATCGGGGGCAACAGTACGAGCAGTACTTC. Encoded protein: CSARDRGQQYEQYF.